These 29 T cell receptor beta chains were all obtained from the same sample, sequenced in a study of blood T cell repertoires in COVID-19. Sequencing used immunoSEQ multiplex PCR; TCRdb keeps in-frame clones, though not all of them. This table has 150,000 or so clones, roughly 87% appearing once. The specimen was PBMCs or T cells enriched from blood (not recorded which). The origin of the receptors is a woman aged 40 to 50 who had been exposed to COVID-19.

The chain carries TRBV6-5 and TRBJ2-1; 7 bases are shared with TRBD2. CDR1 and CDR2 (germline): MNHEY, SVGAGI. CDR3 size: 14 residues. The V gene end was trimmed by 6 bases and the J gene end by 4 bases; junction bases not matched to a gene: 6. DNA of the CDR3: TGTGCCAGCAGCGAGACGGGGGGTTACAATGAGCAGTTCTTC. It translates to CASSETGGYNEQFF.

The chain combines TRBV29-1 with TRBJ1-5; TRBD1 is a possible D gene (5 bases). V was pared by 4 bases and J by 4 bases, with 14 bases between. From germline, CDR1 is SQVTM and CDR2 ANQGSEA. The CDR3 runs 14 residues. DNA of the CDR3: TGCAGCGTTGTCGACGGGGGAGGAAATCAGCCCCAGCATTTT. Protein: CSVVDGGGNQPQHF.

This chain connects TRBV2 to TRBJ2-5; 10 bases align to TRBD1. The CDR3 length is 15 residues. V dropped 6 bases and J dropped 3; count of bases not matched to a gene: 7. The germline V gene encodes CDR1 SNHLY and CDR2 FYNNEI. In nucleotides, the CDR3 is TGTGCCAGCAGGCGAGACAGGGGGCATGAAGAGACCCAGTACTTC. Amino acids: CASRRDRGHEETQYF. The full variable domain, its missing parts supplied by reference TRBV2 and TRBJ2-5, is EPEVTQTPSHQVTQMGQEVILRCVPISNHLYFYWYRQILGQKVEFLVSFYNNEISEKSEIFDDQFSVERPDGSNFTLKIRSTKLEDSAMYFCASRRDRGHEETQYFGPGTRLLVL.

This chain joins TRBV7-3 and TRBJ2-3; D may be TRBD2 (5 bases). The CDR3 is 15 amino acids. V was clipped by 5 bases and J by 2 bases, with 14 bases between them. Germline V gene sequence: CDR1 SGHTA, CDR2 FQGTGA. The CDR3 nucleotides read TGTGCCAGCAGCACGTCGGGAATGTACACAGATACGCAGTATTTT. Amino acid sequence: CASSTSGMYTDTQYF.

This clone occurred a few times. This chain links TRBV19 with TRBJ1-5; D is perhaps TRBD1 (5 bases). CDR1 LNHDA and CDR2 SQIVND come from the germline V gene (reference sequence). This CDR3 spans 12 amino acids. For the CDR3, the DNA is TGTGGACAGACGAGGAGCAATCAGCCCCAGCATTTT. Protein: CGQTRSNQPQHF.

This rearrangement joins TRBV19 to TRBJ1-5; D remains ambiguous. The V end was cut by 3 bases, the J end by 7 bases, with 19 bases between. The V gene's germline CDR1 is LNHDA and CDR2 SQIVND (reference sequence). This CDR3 has 16 residues. CDR3 protein: CASSILETITGQPQHF. The CDR3, as DNA: TGTGCCAGTAGTATCTTGGAGACAATTACGGGACAGCCCCAGCATTTT.

The genes are TRBV13 and TRBJ1-3, with TRBD1 as a possible D gene (6 bases). The CDR3 contains 16 residues. Trimming left V 5 bases short and J 0 bases short, with 14 bases between. Germline loops: CDR1 PRHDT, CDR2 FYEKMQ (reference sequence). The CDR3, as DNA: TGTGCCAGCAGCACCTTACAGGGCGCCTCTGGAAACACCATATATTTT. Translating gives CASSTLQGASGNTIYF. Using reference TRBV13 and TRBJ1-3 for the parts outside the CDR3, the full variable domain is AAGVIQSPRHLIKEKRETATLKCYPIPRHDTVYWYQQGPGQDPQFLISFYEKMQSDKGSIPDRFSAQQFSDYHSELNMSSLELGDSALYFCASSTLQGASGNTIYFGEGSWLTVV.

This chain links TRBV11-2 with TRBJ1-1; the D gene is possibly TRBD1 (6 bases). This CDR3 is built from 16 residues. Germline V gives CDR1 SGHAT, CDR2 FQNNGV. Trimming shortened V by 4 bases and J by 0 bases, and 15 bases separated the two germline ends. The CDR3 loop is CASSWGRGKVNTEAFF. CDR3 DNA sequence: TGTGCCAGCAGCTGGGGGAGGGGGAAAGTGAACACTGAAGCTTTCTTT.

The chain recombines TRBV29-1 with TRBJ1-2; D uncertain. Germline V gene lookup returns CDR1 SQVTM and CDR2 ANQGSEA. Trimming took off 7 bases at V and 2 bases at J, with 11 bases between the two ends. The CDR3 has 12 amino acids. In nucleotides, the CDR3 is TGCAGCGCCCGAGGAGCGAACTATGGCTACACCTTC. This codes for CSARGANYGYTF.

The gene calls are TRBV5-1 and TRBJ2-7, with 10 bases lining up with TRBD1. V gave up 2 bases and J gave up 4 bases; unmatched junction bases: 12. The germline V gene has CDR1 SGHRS and CDR2 YFSETQ. The CDR3 totals 17 residues. As DNA, the CDR3 is TGCGCCAGCAGCTTTTCCTCATCCGGGACAGGGGCTTACGAGCAGTACTTC. The encoded protein is CASSFSSSGTGAYEQYF.

This clone has a single count. The chain is built from TRBV20-1 and TRBJ1-4; the D is unclear. Germline values: CDR1 DFQATT, CDR2 SNEGSKA (reference sequence). With 6 bases removed from V and 6 bases from J, the gap between germline ends came to 5 bases. The CDR3 sequence is 10 residues long. This CDR3 reads CSALDEKLFF. The CDR3 DNA reads TGCAGTGCACTCGATGAAAAACTGTTTTTT.

V gene TRBV2 combines with J gene TRBJ1-2; D may be TRBD1 (6 bases). The CDR3 spans 12 residues. Between the trimmed V and J ends, which lost 5 bases and 3 bases, there was a span of 7 bases. Looked up from germline, CDR1 is SNHLY and CDR2 is FYNNEI. The CDR3 sequence: CASSRTDYGYTF. CDR3 DNA: TGTGCCAGCAGTCGGACAGACTATGGCTACACCTTC.

The CDR3 coding sequence is TGTGCCAGCAGCGCTGGAGGCGGCCTAAAACAAGAAAAACTGTTTTTT. This codes for CASSAGGGLKQEKLFF. The chain uses TRBV5-4 and TRBJ1-4; D is ambiguous. From germline, CDR1 is SGHNT and CDR2 YYREEE (reference sequence). V lost 4 bases, J lost 8 bases, and 21 bases lay in between. The CDR3 has 16 residues.

V usage is TRBV7-8 and J usage is TRBJ1-4; perhaps TRBD1 as D (5 bases). V shed 4 bases and J shed 8 bases, with 17 bases lying between them. CDR1 and CDR2 from the germline V gene are SGHVS and FQNEAQ. This CDR3 is built from 15 residues. CDR3 nucleotides: TGTGCCAGCAGCTACCGGACATCCTCTTCGGAAAAACTGTTTTTT. Protein: CASSYRTSSSEKLFF.

The chain carries TRBV5-4 and TRBJ2-7; the match to TRBD2 covers 8 bases. V lost 6 bases and J lost 2; bases outside the gene matches: 10. The CDR3 runs 15 residues. Germline CDR1 and CDR2: SGHNT and YYREEE (reference sequence). CDR3 residues: CASTPGSGTTYEQYF. The CDR3 DNA is TGTGCCAGCACCCCGGGTAGCGGGACCACCTACGAGCAGTACTTC.

The rearrangement links TRBV2 to TRBJ2-3, with 7 bases fitting TRBD1. V shed 0 bases and J 2 bases; nucleotides not matched to a gene: 8. CDR1 and CDR2 from the germline V gene are SNHLY and FYNNEI. The CDR3 spans 17 residues. CDR3 nucleotide sequence: TGTGCCAGCAGTGAAGCGCTTAGGGACAGCTCCACAGATACGCAGTATTTT. The encoded protein is CASSEALRDSSTDTQYF.

The chain employs TRBV4-1 and TRBJ1-5, with 8 bases fitting TRBD1. This CDR3 contains 18 residues. From germline, CDR1 is MGHRA and CDR2 YSYEKL. V lost 0 bases to trimming and J lost 7 bases; unmatched junction nucleotides: 14. The CDR3 loop reads CASSQDLPGGASKQPQHF. In DNA, the CDR3 is TGCGCCAGCAGCCAAGATCTTCCAGGGGGCGCATCAAAACAGCCCCAGCATTTT.

V is TRBV5-5 and J is TRBJ2-7; 10 bases match TRBD1. This CDR3 comprises 15 residues. CDR1 is SGHKS, CDR2 YYEKEE, per germline (reference sequence). Trimming at V came to 6 bases and at J to 6 bases, leaving 12 bases not matched to a gene. DNA for the CDR3: TGTGCCAGCACCCCCAGTTTGGGACAGGGGAGCGAGCAGTACTTC. Translation gives CASTPSLGQGSEQYF.

V gene TRBV27 combines with J gene TRBJ1-1; TRBD1 might be the D (5 bases). The CDR3 loop spans 14 amino acids. CDR1 MNHEY and CDR2 SMNVEV come from the germline V gene (reference sequence). Trimming pared 0 bases from V and 4 bases from J, leaving 9 bases between. As DNA, the CDR3 is TGTGCCAGCAGTTTATCATCCGGGGGCACTGAAGCTTTCTTT. Protein: CASSLSSGGTEAFF.

This chain joins TRBV4-1 and TRBJ2-3, with TRBD2 matching 7 bases. V lost 0 bases, J lost 6 bases, and 6 bases stayed unmatched. The CDR3 is 15 residues long. Germline V CDR1 and CDR2: MGHRA, YSYEKL. CDR3 region: CASSQDGLDSDTQYF. DNA for the CDR3: TGCGCCAGCAGCCAAGATGGACTAGATTCCGATACGCAGTATTTT.

The chain combines TRBV5-1 with TRBJ2-1; TRBD1 is a possible D gene (6 bases). Trimming took off 0 bases at V and 0 bases at J, with 13 bases between the two ends. This CDR3 spans 17 amino acids. Germline CDR1 reads SGHRS; CDR2 reads YFSETQ. The CDR3 region has the DNA TGCGCCAGCAGCTTGGGGGGACATACTAGCTCCTACAATGAGCAGTTCTTC. Translation: CASSLGGHTSSYNEQFF.

The chain couples TRBV5-1 to TRBJ2-1, with TRBD2 as a possible D gene (6 bases). CDR3 length: 16 residues. The V and J ends lost 2 bases and 2 bases respectively, with 14 bases between them. The germline V gene encodes CDR1 SGHRS and CDR2 YFSETQ. The CDR3 is CASSFDGSGAYNEQFF. The CDR3 region has the DNA TGCGCCAGCAGCTTCGACGGTAGCGGAGCCTACAATGAGCAGTTCTTC.

The gene calls are TRBV29-1 and TRBJ2-7; D is perhaps TRBD2 (5 bases). The germline V gene encodes CDR1 SQVTM and CDR2 ANQGSEA. The CDR3 consists of 12 residues. The V and J ends lost 6 bases and 6 bases respectively, with 15 bases between them. The DNA of the CDR3 is TGCAGCGTGGGAGACGGGTTGGGCGAGCAGTACTTC. This encodes CSVGDGLGEQYF.

The rearrangement uses TRBV6-5 and TRBJ2-7; 8 nucleotides agree with TRBD2. Looked up from germline, CDR1 is MNHEY and CDR2 is SVGAGI. The CDR3 sequence is 14 residues long. V was pared by 6 bases and J by 6 bases, with 10 bases of the junction left unmatched. Here the CDR3 DNA reads TGTGCCAGCAGCGGGGGGGCGAGTACCTCCGAGCAGTACTTC. Translation: CASSGGASTSEQYF.

The chain is built from TRBV28 and TRBJ2-3; D not certain. CDR1 and CDR2 from the germline V gene are MDHEN and SYDVKM. Trimming removed 8 bases at V and 1 base at J, with 13 bases between. The CDR3 has 14 amino acids. The CDR3 DNA follows: TGTGCCAGCTCGCACGGAGCTCGCACAGATACGCAGTATTTT. Translating gives CASSHGARTDTQYF. The whole variable domain, filled in from reference TRBV28 and TRBJ2-3, reads DVKVTQSSRYLVKRTGEKVFLECVQDMDHENMFWYRQDPGLGLRLIYFSYDVKMKEKGDIPEGYSVSREKKERFSLILESASTNQTSMYLCASSHGARTDTQYFGPGTRLTVL.

This clone was observed once. V gene TRBV7-2 combines with J gene TRBJ2-1, with D maybe TRBD1 (6 bases). This CDR3 has 14 amino acids. V lost 4 bases and J 5 bases, leaving 12 bases between the germline ends. Germline V gives CDR1 SGHTA, CDR2 FQGNSA. CDR3 coding DNA: TGTGCCAGCAGCTATCCGGACAGACACAATGAGCAGTTCTTC. Residues: CASSYPDRHNEQFF.

As to this clone: Other DNA sequences of this sample code for an identical CDR3. The rearrangement joins TRBV5-1 to TRBJ1-1, with D hard to call. Trimming left V 0 bases short and J 1 base short, with 4 bases between. CDR3 length: 13 amino acids. Germline V gene data show CDR1 as SGHRS and CDR2 as YFSETQ. CDR3 in DNA: TGCGCCAGCAGCTTGGCAGGGAACACTGAAGCTTTCTTT. It yields the protein CASSLAGNTEAFF.

The rearrangement joins TRBV9 to TRBJ2-3; D is undetermined. Germline V gene lookup returns CDR1 SGDLS and CDR2 YYNGEE. Trimming removed 0 bases at V and 3 bases at J, with 2 bases between. This CDR3 comprises 12 residues. CDR3 in amino acids: CASSVATDTQYF. DNA of the CDR3: TGTGCCAGCAGCGTAGCTACAGATACGCAGTATTTT. The complete variable domain, with remaining parts taken from reference TRBV9 and TRBJ2-3, reads DSGVTQTPKHLITATGQRVTLRCSPRSGDLSVYWYQQSLDQGLQFLIQYYNGEERAKGNILERFSAQQFPDLHSELNLSSLELGDSALYFCASSVATDTQYFGPGTRLTVL.

The chain joins TRBV2 to TRBJ1-5; a possible D gene is TRBD1 (6 bases). Germline values: CDR1 SNHLY, CDR2 FYNNEI. V gave up 1 base and J gave up 7 bases, with 8 bases separating them. CDR3 length equals 13 residues. The CDR3 region is CASSEVGGQPQHF. CDR3 bases: TGTGCCAGCAGTGAAGTAGGGGGACAGCCCCAGCATTTT.